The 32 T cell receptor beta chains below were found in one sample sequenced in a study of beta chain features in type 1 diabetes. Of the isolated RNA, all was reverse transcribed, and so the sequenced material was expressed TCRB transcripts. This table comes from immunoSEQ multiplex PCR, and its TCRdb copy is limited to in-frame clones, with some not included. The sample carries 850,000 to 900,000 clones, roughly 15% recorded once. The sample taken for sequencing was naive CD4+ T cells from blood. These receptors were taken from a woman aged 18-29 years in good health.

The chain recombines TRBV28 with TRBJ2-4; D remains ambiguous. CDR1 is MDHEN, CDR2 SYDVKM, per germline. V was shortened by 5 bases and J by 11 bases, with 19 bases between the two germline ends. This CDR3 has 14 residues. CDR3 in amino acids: CASSPENLKRLQYF. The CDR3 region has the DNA TGTGCCAGCAGTCCGGAGAACCTAAAAAGGCTTCAGTACTTC.

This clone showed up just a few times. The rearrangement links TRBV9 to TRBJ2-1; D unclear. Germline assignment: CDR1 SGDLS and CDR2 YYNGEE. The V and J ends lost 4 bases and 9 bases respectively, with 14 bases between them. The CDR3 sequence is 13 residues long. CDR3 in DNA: TGTGCCAGCAGCCCAGGTTTAAGTCCTGAGCAGTTCTTC. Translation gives CASSPGLSPEQFF.

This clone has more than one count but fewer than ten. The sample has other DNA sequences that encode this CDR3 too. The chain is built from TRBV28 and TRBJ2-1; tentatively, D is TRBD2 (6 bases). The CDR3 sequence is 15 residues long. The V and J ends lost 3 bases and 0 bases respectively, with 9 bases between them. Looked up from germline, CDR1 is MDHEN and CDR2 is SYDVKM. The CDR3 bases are TGTGCCAGCAGTTTGGCGGGAACCTCCTACAATGAGCAGTTCTTC. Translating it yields CASSLAGTSYNEQFF.

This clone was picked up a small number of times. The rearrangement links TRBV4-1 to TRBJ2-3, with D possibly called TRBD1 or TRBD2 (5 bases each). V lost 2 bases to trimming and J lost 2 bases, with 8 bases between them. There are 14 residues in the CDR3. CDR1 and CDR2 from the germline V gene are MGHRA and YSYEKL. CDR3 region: CASSQMGDTDTQYF. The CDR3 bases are TGCGCCAGCAGCCAAATGGGGGACACAGATACGCAGTATTTT.

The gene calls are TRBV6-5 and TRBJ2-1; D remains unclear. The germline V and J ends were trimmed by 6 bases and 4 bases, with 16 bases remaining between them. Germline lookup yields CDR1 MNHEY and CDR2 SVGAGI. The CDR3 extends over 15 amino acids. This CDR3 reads CASSRSYLGYNEQFF. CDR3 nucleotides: TGTGCCAGCAGCAGGAGCTACCTTGGATACAATGAGCAGTTCTTC.

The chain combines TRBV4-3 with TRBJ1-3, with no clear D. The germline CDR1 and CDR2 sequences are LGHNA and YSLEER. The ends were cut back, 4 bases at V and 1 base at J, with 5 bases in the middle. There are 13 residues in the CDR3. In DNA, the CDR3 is TGCGCCAGCAGCCCAGCGTCTGGAAACACCATATATTTT. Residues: CASSPASGNTIYF.

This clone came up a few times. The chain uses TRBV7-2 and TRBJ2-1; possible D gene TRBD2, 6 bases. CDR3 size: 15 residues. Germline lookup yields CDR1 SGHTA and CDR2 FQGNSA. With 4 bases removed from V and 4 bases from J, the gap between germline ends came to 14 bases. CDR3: CASSSTSVSYNEQFF. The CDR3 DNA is TGTGCCAGCAGCTCGACTAGTGTATCGTACAATGAGCAGTTCTTC.

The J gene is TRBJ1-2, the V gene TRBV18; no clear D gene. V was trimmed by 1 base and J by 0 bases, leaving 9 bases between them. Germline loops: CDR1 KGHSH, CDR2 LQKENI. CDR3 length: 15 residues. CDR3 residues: CASSPLDGANYGYTF. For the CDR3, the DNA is TGTGCCAGCTCACCACTAGACGGAGCTAACTATGGCTACACCTTC. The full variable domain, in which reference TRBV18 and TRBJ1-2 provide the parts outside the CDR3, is NAGVMQNPRHLVRRRGQEARLRCSPMKGHSHVYWYRQLPEEGLKFMVYLQKENIIDESGMPKERFSAEFPKEGPSILRIQQVVRGDSAAYFCASSPLDGANYGYTFGSGTRLTVV.

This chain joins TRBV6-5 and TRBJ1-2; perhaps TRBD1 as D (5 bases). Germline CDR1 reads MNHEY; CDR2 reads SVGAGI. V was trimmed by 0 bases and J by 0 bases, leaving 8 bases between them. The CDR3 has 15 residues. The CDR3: CASSYSFRANYGYTF. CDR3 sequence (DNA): TGTGCCAGCAGTTACTCGTTCAGGGCTAACTATGGCTACACCTTC.

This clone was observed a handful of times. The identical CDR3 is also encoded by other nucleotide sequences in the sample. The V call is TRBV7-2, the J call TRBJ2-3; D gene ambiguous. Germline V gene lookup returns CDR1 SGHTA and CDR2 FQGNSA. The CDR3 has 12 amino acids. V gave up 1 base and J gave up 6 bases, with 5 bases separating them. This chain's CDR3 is CASSLVRDTQYF. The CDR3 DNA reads TGTGCCAGCAGCTTAGTTCGGGATACGCAGTATTTT.

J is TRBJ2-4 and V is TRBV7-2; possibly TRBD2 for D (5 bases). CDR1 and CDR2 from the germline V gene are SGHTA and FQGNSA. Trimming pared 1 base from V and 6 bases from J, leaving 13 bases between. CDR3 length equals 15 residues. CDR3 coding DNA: TGTGCCAGCAGCTTAGTCTTGGGAGTCGGAAACATTCAGTACTTC. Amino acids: CASSLVLGVGNIQYF.

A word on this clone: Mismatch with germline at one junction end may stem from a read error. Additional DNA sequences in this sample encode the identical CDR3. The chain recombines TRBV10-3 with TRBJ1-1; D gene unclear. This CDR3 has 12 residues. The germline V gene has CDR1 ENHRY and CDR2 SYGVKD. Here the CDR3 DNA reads TGTGCCATCAGTGCGTCGAACACTGAAGCCTTCTTT. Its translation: CAISASNTEAFF.

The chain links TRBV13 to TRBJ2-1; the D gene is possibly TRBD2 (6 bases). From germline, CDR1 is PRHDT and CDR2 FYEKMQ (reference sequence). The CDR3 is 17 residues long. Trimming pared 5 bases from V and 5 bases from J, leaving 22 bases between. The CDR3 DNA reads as TGTGCCAGCAGCCGTAACCCACTCGGGAGTACGAACAATGAGCAGTTCTTC. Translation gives CASSRNPLGSTNNEQFF.

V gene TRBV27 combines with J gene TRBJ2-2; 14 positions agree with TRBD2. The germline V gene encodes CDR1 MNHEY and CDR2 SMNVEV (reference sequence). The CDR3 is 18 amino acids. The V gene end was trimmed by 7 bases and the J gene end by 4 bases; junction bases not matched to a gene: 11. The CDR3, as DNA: TGTGCCAGCAACCCAGCGGGACTAGCGGGAGAAACCACCGGGGAGCTGTTTTTT. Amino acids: CASNPAGLAGETTGELFF.

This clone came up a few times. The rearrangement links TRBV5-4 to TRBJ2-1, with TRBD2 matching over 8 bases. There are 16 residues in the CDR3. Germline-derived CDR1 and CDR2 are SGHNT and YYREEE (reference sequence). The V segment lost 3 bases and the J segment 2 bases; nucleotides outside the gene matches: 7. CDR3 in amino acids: CASSYFSGTTYNEQFF. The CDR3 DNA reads TGTGCCAGCAGCTATTTTAGCGGGACCACCTACAATGAGCAGTTCTTC.

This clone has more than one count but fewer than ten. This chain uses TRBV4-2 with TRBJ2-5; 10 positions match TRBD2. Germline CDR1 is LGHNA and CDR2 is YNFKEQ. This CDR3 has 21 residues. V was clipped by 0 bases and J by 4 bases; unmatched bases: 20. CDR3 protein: CASSQDTIVRLAGRAGETQYF. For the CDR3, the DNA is TGTGCCAGCAGCCAAGATACGATAGTGAGACTAGCGGGCCGAGCCGGAGAGACCCAGTACTTC.

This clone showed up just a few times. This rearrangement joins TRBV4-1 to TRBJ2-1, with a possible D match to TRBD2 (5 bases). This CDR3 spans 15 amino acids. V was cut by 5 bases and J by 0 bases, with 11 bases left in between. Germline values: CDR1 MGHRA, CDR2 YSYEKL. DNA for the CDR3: TGCGCCAGCAGCTCAGCGGAAAGCTCCTACAATGAGCAGTTCTTC. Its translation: CASSSAESSYNEQFF.

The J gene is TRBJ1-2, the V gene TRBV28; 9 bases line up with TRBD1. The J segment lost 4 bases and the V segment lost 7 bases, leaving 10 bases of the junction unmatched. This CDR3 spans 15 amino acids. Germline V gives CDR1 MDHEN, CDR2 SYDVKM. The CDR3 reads CASNSGQGISYGYTF. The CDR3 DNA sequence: TGTGCCAGCAACTCGGGACAGGGCATTTCCTATGGCTACACCTTC.

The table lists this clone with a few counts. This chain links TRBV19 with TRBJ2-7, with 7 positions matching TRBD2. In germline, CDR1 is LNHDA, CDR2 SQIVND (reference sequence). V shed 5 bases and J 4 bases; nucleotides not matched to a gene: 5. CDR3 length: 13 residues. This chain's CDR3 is CASSWTRSYEQYF. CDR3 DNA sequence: TGTGCCAGTAGTTGGACTAGGTCGTACGAGCAGTACTTC. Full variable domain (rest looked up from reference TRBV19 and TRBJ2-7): DGGITQSPKYLFRKEGQNVTLSCEQNLNHDAMYWYRQDPGQGLRLIYYSQIVNDFQKGDIAEGYSVSREKKESFPLTVTSAQKNPTAFYLCASSWTRSYEQYFGPGTRLTVT.

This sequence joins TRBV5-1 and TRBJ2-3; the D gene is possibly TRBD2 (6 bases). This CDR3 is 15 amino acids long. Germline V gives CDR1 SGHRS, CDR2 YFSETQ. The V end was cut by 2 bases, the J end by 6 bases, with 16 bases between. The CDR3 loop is CASSFVTGAADTQYF. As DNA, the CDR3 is TGCGCCAGCAGCTTTGTAACGGGAGCAGCTGATACGCAGTATTTT.

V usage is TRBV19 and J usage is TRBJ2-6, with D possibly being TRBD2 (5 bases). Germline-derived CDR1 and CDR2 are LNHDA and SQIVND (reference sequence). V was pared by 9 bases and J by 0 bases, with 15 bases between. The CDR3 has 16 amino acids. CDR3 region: CASAGTTYSGANVLTF. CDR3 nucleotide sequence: TGTGCCAGCGCGGGCACTACTTACTCTGGGGCCAACGTCCTGACTTTC.

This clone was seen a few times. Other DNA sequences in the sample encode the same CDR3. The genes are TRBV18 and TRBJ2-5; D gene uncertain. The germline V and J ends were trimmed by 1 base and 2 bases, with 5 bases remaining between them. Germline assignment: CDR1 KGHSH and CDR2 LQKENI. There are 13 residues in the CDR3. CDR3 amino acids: CASSPQNQETQYF. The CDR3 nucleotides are TGTGCCAGCTCACCACAGAATCAAGAGACCCAGTACTTC.

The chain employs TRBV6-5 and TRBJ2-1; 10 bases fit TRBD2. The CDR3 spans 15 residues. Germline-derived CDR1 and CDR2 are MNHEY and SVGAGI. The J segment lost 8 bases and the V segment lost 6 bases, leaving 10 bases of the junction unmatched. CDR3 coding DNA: TGTGCCAGCAGCCGCGGGGGGCTAGCGGGAGATGAGCAGTTCTTC. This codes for CASSRGGLAGDEQFF.

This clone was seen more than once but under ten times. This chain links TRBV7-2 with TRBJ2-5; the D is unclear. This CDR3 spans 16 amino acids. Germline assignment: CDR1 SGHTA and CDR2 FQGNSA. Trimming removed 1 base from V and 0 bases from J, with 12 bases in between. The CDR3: CASSLGRRFHQETQYF. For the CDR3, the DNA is TGTGCCAGCAGCTTAGGTCGTAGGTTTCACCAAGAGACCCAGTACTTC.

The CDR3 DNA follows: TGTGCCAGCAGCTCCCTAGCGGGAAAGAACACCGGGGAGCTGTTTTTT. It yields the protein CASSSLAGKNTGELFF. The genes are TRBV5-4 and TRBJ2-2, with 9 bases identical to TRBD2. V trimming: 3 bases; J trimming: 1 base; junction bases outside the gene matches: 4. This CDR3 is 16 amino acids long. Germline V CDR1 and CDR2: SGHNT, YYREEE (reference sequence).

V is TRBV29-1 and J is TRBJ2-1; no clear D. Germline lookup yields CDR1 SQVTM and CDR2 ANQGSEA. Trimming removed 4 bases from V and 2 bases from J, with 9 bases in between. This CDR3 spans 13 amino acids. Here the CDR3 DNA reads TGCAGCGTTGGGTCAGCCCCCTACAATGAGCAGTTCTTC. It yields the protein CSVGSAPYNEQFF.

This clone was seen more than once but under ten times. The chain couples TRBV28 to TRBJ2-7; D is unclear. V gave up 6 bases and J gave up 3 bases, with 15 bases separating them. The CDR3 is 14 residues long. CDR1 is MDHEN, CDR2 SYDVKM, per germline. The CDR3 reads CASSGPTPLYEQYF. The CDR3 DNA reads TGTGCCAGCAGCGGACCAACCCCGCTCTACGAGCAGTACTTC. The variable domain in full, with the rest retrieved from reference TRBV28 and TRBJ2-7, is DVKVTQSSRYLVKRTGEKVFLECVQDMDHENMFWYRQDPGLGLRLIYFSYDVKMKEKGDIPEGYSVSREKKERFSLILESASTNQTSMYLCASSGPTPLYEQYFGPGTRLTVT.

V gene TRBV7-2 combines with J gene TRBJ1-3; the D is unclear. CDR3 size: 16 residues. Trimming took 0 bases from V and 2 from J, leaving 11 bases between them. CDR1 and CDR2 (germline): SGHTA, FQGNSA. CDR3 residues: CASSLAPQRAGNTIYF. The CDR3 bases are TGTGCCAGCAGCTTAGCGCCCCAAAGGGCTGGAAACACCATATATTTT.

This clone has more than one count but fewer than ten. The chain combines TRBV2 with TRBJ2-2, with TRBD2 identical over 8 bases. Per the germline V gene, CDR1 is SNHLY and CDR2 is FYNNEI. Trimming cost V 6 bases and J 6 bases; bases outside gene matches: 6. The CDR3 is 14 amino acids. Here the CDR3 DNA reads TGTGCCAGCAGGCGGACTAGCAGCGCCGGGGAGCTGTTTTTT. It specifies CASRRTSSAGELFF.

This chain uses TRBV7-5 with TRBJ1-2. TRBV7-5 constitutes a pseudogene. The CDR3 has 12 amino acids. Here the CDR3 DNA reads TGTGCCAGCAGCCCGGAGAACTATGGCTACACCTTC. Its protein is CASSPENYGYTF.

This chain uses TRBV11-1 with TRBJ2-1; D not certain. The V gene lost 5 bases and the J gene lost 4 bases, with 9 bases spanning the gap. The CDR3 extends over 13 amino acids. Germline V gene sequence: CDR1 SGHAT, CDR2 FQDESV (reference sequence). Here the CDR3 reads CASSDSLYNEQFF. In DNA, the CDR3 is TGTGCCAGCAGCGACTCTCTGTACAATGAGCAGTTCTTC.

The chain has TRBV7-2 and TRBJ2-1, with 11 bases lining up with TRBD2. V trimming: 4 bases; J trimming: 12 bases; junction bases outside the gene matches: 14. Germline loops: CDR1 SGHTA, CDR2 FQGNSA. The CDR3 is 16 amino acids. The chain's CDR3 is CASSSFSGRAISWQFF. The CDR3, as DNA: TGTGCCAGCAGCTCCTTTAGCGGGAGGGCCATCTCATGGCAGTTCTTC.